Listed below are T cell receptor beta chains from one sample, sequenced in a study of T cells in Graves' hyperthyroidism and ophthalmopathy. TCRdb re-called the multiplex PCR reads with MiXCR, one entry per CDR3 protein. The data show 490,000 or so distinct CDR3 sequences, with over 35% seen just once and around two fifths held by the top ten. The sample was peripheral blood or thyroid tissue (not recorded which). The receptors were sampled from an adult woman with Graves' disease, either hyperthyroidism or ophthalmopathy (not recorded which). Each CDR3 is given with its conserved first and last residue. Each record gives: J gene, clone size, V gene, D gene, CDR3 protein, CDR3 DNA. A D gene is named only where the DNA matches it firmly. Clone size is shown for a subset of rows, as once, few, many or a class of expanded clone.

J: TRBJ2-1
size: .
V: TRBV6-1
D: TRBD2
CDR3: CASSAGGSGPYNEQFF
DNA: TGTGCCAGCAGTGCCGGGGGGAGCGGGCCTTACAATGAGCAGTTCTTC

J: TRBJ2-7
size: few
V: TRBV14
D: .
CDR3: CASSQKRGPYVRINEQYF
DNA: TGTGCCAGCAGCCAAAAAAGGGGCCCTTACGTAAGGATAAACGAGCAGTACTTC

J: TRBJ2-6
size: few
V: TRBV7-6
D: .
CDR3: CASLDGRSGANVLTF
DNA: TGTGCCAGCTTAGACGGGCGCTCTGGGGCCAACGTCCTGACTTTC

J: TRBJ1-2
size: .
V: TRBV7-9
D: .
CDR3: CASSLSVPGYTF
DNA: TGTGCCAGCAGCTTGTCAGTACCAGGCTACACCTTC

J: TRBJ2-6
size: .
V: TRBV24-1
D: .
CDR3: CATSDVGTGANVLTF
DNA: TGTGCCACCAGTGATGTCGGGACAGGGGCCAACGTCCTGACTTTC

J: TRBJ2-7
size: once
V: TRBV7-2
D: .
CDR3: CASSPVNRKRGASYEQYF
DNA: TGTGCCAGCAGCCCTGTAAATAGGAAGAGGGGTGCCTCCTACGAGCAGTACTTC

J: TRBJ2-5
size: many
V: TRBV20-1
D: .
CDR3: CSAREVGPETQYF
DNA: TGCAGTGCTAGAGAAGTAGGGCCGGAGACCCAGTACTTC

J: TRBJ2-5
size: .
V: TRBV24-1
D: .
CDR3: CATSDFQTQETQYF
DNA: TGTGCCACCAGTGATTTCCAAACCCAAGAGACCCAGTACTTC

J: TRBJ1-6
size: .
V: TRBV10-3
D: .
CDR3: CAISDKGTASPLHF
DNA: TGTGCCATCAGTGACAAGGGGACCGCCTCGCCCCTCCACTTT

J: TRBJ1-5
size: .
V: TRBV20-1
D: .
CDR3: CSATGQIYSNQPQHF
DNA: TGCAGTGCTACCGGACAGATATATAGCAATCAGCCCCAGCATTTT

J: TRBJ2-2
size: .
V: TRBV28
D: .
CDR3: CASTMRGLTVTGELFF
DNA: TGTGCCAGCACAATGCGTGGACTAACCGTCACCGGGGAGCTGTTTTTT

J: TRBJ1-2
size: many
V: TRBV3-1
D: .
CDR3: CASSQGGRPSYGYTF
DNA: TGTGCCAGCAGCCAAGGCGGCAGGCCCTCCTATGGCTACACCTTC

J: TRBJ1-5
size: .
V: TRBV10-3
D: .
CDR3: CAIKPGQPQHF
DNA: TGTGCCATCAAGCCGGGTCAGCCCCAGCATTTT

J: TRBJ1-2
size: .
V: TRBV12-3/TRBV12-4
D: .
CDR3: CASSFSFRPGYTF
DNA: TGTGCCAGCAGTTTTTCATTCAGGCCTGGCTACACCTTC

J: TRBJ1-6
size: .
V: TRBV7-9
D: .
CDR3: CASSLKESTLHF
DNA: TGTGCCAGCAGCTTGAAGGAGTCCACCCTCCACTTT

J: TRBJ2-2
size: .
V: TRBV9
D: .
CDR3: CASSVASRELFF
DNA: TGTGCCAGCAGCGTCGCTAGCAGGGAGCTGTTTTTT

J: TRBJ1-2
size: many
V: TRBV25-1
D: .
CDR3: CASSDVLNYGYTF
DNA: TGTGCCAGCAGTGACGTACTTAACTATGGCTACACCTTC

J: TRBJ1-6
size: few
V: TRBV2
D: .
CDR3: CASRPGPANSPLHF
DNA: TGTGCCAGCAGGCCGGGACCTGCTAATTCACCCCTCCACTTT

J: TRBJ2-7
size: .
V: TRBV5-1
D: TRBD2
CDR3: CASSPGLAGANEQYF
DNA: TGCGCCAGCAGCCCCGGACTAGCGGGAGCCAACGAGCAGTACTTC

J: TRBJ1-2
size: few
V: TRBV29-1
D: .
CDR3: CSVVGGLLYGYTF
DNA: TGCAGCGTTGTAGGCGGTCTCTTGTATGGCTACACCTTC

J: TRBJ1-5
size: few
V: TRBV28
D: TRBD1
CDR3: CASSPGTGGLYQPQHF
DNA: TGTGCCAGCAGTCCCGGGACAGGGGGCTTGTATCAGCCCCAGCATTTT

J: TRBJ1-1
size: .
V: TRBV29-1
D: .
CDR3: CSLVSGGGLNTEAFF
DNA: TGCAGCTTAGTATCGGGGGGAGGGCTGAACACTGAAGCTTTCTTT

J: TRBJ1-2
size: .
V: TRBV7-9
D: .
CDR3: CASSLALSYGYTF
DNA: TGTGCCAGCAGCTTAGCGCTCAGCTATGGCTACACCTTC

J: TRBJ1-2
size: .
V: TRBV7-2
D: TRBD1
CDR3: CASSYGTGEGYTF
DNA: TGTGCCAGCAGCTACGGGACAGGAGAAGGCTACACCTTC

J: TRBJ1-6
size: many
V: TRBV14
D: .
CDR3: CASSQSPGVHNSPLHF
DNA: TGTGCCAGCAGCCAATCTCCTGGGGTCCACAATTCACCCCTCCACTTT

J: TRBJ2-5
size: .
V: TRBV11-1
D: TRBD2
CDR3: CASSLRAREGLEQETQYF
DNA: TGTGCCAGCAGCTTACGTGCGAGGGAGGGACTAGAACAAGAGACCCAGTACTTC

J: TRBJ1-5
size: .
V: TRBV6-5
D: .
CDR3: CASSYSQAQHF
DNA: TGTGCCAGCAGTTACTCCCAGGCCCAGCATTTT

J: TRBJ1-5
size: many
V: TRBV15
D: .
CDR3: CATSRDREFNQPQHF
DNA: TGTGCCACCAGCAGAGATCGTGAGTTTAATCAGCCCCAGCATTTT

J: TRBJ2-5
size: many
V: TRBV12-3/TRBV12-4
D: TRBD1
CDR3: CASSLTGTETQYF
DNA: TGTGCCAGCAGTCTGACAGGGACAGAGACCCAGTACTTC

J: TRBJ1-6
size: few
V: TRBV30
D: .
CDR3: CAWSLNGPRDSPLHF
DNA: TGTGCCTGGAGTCTAAATGGACCTAGGGATTCACCCCTCCACTTT

J: TRBJ1-5
size: once
V: TRBV7-2
D: TRBD1
CDR3: CASSSGGQSQHF
DNA: TGTGCCAGCAGCTCCGGGGGACAGTCCCAGCATTTT

J: TRBJ1-5
size: .
V: TRBV30
D: .
CDR3: CAWSVHRNQPQHF
DNA: TGTGCCTGGAGTGTACATCGGAATCAGCCCCAGCATTTT

J: TRBJ2-7
size: many
V: TRBV20-1
D: .
CDR3: CSAQKGVRGYEQYF
DNA: TGCAGTGCTCAAAAGGGGGTCAGGGGCTACGAGCAGTACTTC

J: TRBJ1-5
size: .
V: TRBV7-2
D: .
CDR3: CASSLAAGAIGEQPQHF
DNA: TGTGCCAGCAGCTTAGCGGCCGGGGCTATCGGAGAGCAGCCCCAGCATTTT

J: TRBJ1-5
size: .
V: TRBV28
D: .
CDR3: CASSSTQGDQPQHF
DNA: TGTGCCAGCAGCTCGACCCAAGGTGATCAGCCCCAGCATTTT

J: TRBJ2-7
size: few
V: TRBV4-1
D: .
CDR3: CASSQLPQGRGAEQYF
DNA: TGCGCCAGCAGCCAACTCCCCCAGGGCCGTGGGGCCGAGCAGTACTTC

J: TRBJ2-7
size: .
V: TRBV29-1
D: TRBD2
CDR3: CSVGRGLPRDEQYF
DNA: TGCAGCGTGGGTAGGGGACTACCAAGGGATGAGCAGTACTTC

J: TRBJ1-5
size: .
V: TRBV12-3/TRBV12-4
D: TRBD1
CDR3: CASRGGQRQPQHF
DNA: TGTGCCAGCAGGGGGGGACAGCGTCAGCCCCAGCATTTT

J: TRBJ1-2
size: many
V: TRBV29-1
D: .
CDR3: CSVEEATEGGYTF
DNA: TGCAGCGTTGAAGAAGCAACCGAGGGTGGCTACACCTTC

J: TRBJ2-2
size: .
V: TRBV7-2
D: TRBD2
CDR3: CASSLGTSGRAEGGELFF
DNA: TGTGCCAGCAGCCTGGGGACTAGCGGGAGGGCCGAAGGCGGGGAGCTGTTTTTT

J: TRBJ1-1
size: .
V: TRBV30
D: .
CDR3: CAWSGQGKGAFF
DNA: TGTGCCTGGAGTGGGCAGGGGAAGGGAGCTTTCTTT

J: TRBJ2-5
size: .
V: TRBV20-1
D: .
CDR3: CSARDPTNQPQYF
DNA: TGCAGTGCTAGAGACCCGACCAATCAGCCCCAGTACTTC